Each of the 14 T cell receptor beta chains below was sequenced from the same sample in a study of T cells in Graves' hyperthyroidism and ophthalmopathy. TCR beta CDR3 regions were amplified from RNA. The TCR CDR3 first-round RT-PCR relied on the HTBI primer set. TCRdb recomputed calls from the multiplex PCR reads with MiXCR, one row per CDR3 protein. The table records hundreds of thousands of distinct CDR3 sequences, 45% of them present only once. The sequenced sample consisted of peripheral blood or thyroid tissue (not recorded which). These receptors came from an adult man with Graves' disease, either hyperthyroidism or ophthalmopathy (not recorded which).

The sample holds a few counts of this clonotype. The chain employs TRBV5-1 and TRBJ2-5, with 9 positions matching TRBD1. Germline CDR1 is SGHRS and CDR2 is YFSETQ. The CDR3 runs to 14 residues. Trimming cost V 0 bases and J 4 bases; bases outside gene matches: 1. The CDR3 region is CASSLGDRAETQYF. DNA of the CDR3: TGCGCCAGCAGCTTGGGGGACAGGGCAGAGACCCAGTACTTC.

In the case of this clonotype: With a much larger clone just one base away, this may be a read error. V usage is TRBV11-1 and J usage is TRBJ2-7; D not certain. Per germline, CDR1 SGHAT and CDR2 FQDESV (reference sequence). The CDR3 is 12 residues long. Here the CDR3 DNA reads TGTGCCAGCAGCGTAGGAGATTACGAGCGGTACTTC. This translates into CASSVGDYERYF.

The chain joins TRBV5-1 to TRBJ2-5, with TRBD1 identical over 7 bases. Germline trimming cut 2 bases from V and 2 bases from J; bases unmatched to any gene: 6. CDR3 length: 15 amino acids. The germline gives CDR1 SGHRS, CDR2 YFSETQ. CDR3 coding DNA: TGCGCCAGCAGCTTAGTAGGGGGCGGGCAAGAGACCCAGTACTTC. Translating it yields CASSLVGGGQETQYF.

The sample holds many counts of this clonotype. The genes are TRBV7-9 and TRBJ1-2, with TRBD1 as a possible D gene (6 bases). The CDR3 sequence is 14 residues long. V was pared by 4 bases and J by 1 base, with 10 bases between. The germline gives CDR1 SEHNR, CDR2 FQNEAQ (reference sequence). Here the CDR3 DNA reads TGTGCCAGCAGCTCGACAGGCTATAACTATGGCTACACCTTC. It translates to CASSSTGYNYGYTF.

This clonotype showed up many times. This chain connects TRBV12-3 or TRBV12-4 to TRBJ1-4, with D perhaps TRBD1 (6 bases). CDR3 length: 14 amino acids. Trimming removed 5 bases from V and 8 bases from J, with 15 bases in between. In nucleotides, the CDR3 is TGTGCCAGCAGTGTCTCCTCGGGGACAGAAAAACTGTTTTTT. Translation: CASSVSSGTEKLFF.

As concerns this clonotype: Possible read error: a much larger clone is one base away. The chain has TRBV7-8 and TRBJ1-5; D remains unclear. Germline-derived CDR1 and CDR2 are SGHVS and FQNEAQ. The CDR3 totals 15 residues. CDR3 sequence: CVSPAGGEGNQPQHF. The DNA for the CDR3 is TGTGTCAGCCCCGCAGGAGGAGAGGGCAATCAGCCCCAGCATTTT.

This clonotype has a handful of counts. The J gene is TRBJ2-2, the V gene TRBV7-9; D ambiguous. CDR3 length: 12 amino acids. Trimming stripped 7 bases from V and 2 bases from J, with 5 bases between. The germline V gene has CDR1 SEHNR and CDR2 FQNEAQ (reference sequence). The CDR3 loop reads CASTINTGELFF. In DNA form, the CDR3 reads TGTGCCAGCACCATTAACACCGGGGAGCTGTTTTTT. Looking up the rest from reference TRBV7-9 and TRBJ2-2 gives the full variable domain: DTGVSQNPRHKITKRGQNVTFRCDPISEHNRLYWYRQTLGQGPEFLTYFQNEAQLEKSRLLSDRFSAERPKGSFSTLEIQRTEQGDSAMYLCASTINTGELFFGEGSRLTVL.

This clonotype was observed many times. The rearrangement joins TRBV10-3 to TRBJ1-3, with D uncertain. The germline V gene has CDR1 ENHRY and CDR2 SYGVKD. V was shortened by 4 bases and J by 0 bases, with 4 bases between the two germline ends. This CDR3 is 13 amino acids long. The CDR3 here is CAISVGSGNTIYF. CDR3 bases: TGTGCCATCAGTGTCGGCTCTGGAAACACCATATATTTT.

This clonotype was observed at least ten times. This chain links TRBV7-8 with TRBJ2-7; unclear D gene. The CDR3 runs 14 residues. Trimming pared 0 bases from V and 2 bases from J, leaving 8 bases between. Germline CDR1 and CDR2: SGHVS and FQNEAQ. CDR3 region: CASSLAGLTYEQYF. CDR3 nucleotide sequence: TGTGCCAGCAGCTTAGCAGGCTTGACCTACGAGCAGTACTTC.

The V gene is TRBV7-3, the J gene TRBJ1-3; D unclear. The CDR3 loop spans 13 amino acids. V gave up 1 base and J gave up 8 bases, with 9 bases separating them. Germline CDR1 is SGHTA and CDR2 is FQGTGA. As DNA, the CDR3 is TGTGCCAGCAGCTTAAGACCCTGGGACACCATATATTTT. The encoded protein is CASSLRPWDTIYF.

A remark on this clonotype: Given the absence of the conserved phenylalanine or tryptophan at the CDR3 end, a read error is likely. The chain couples TRBV29-1 to TRBJ2-2, with D possibly matching TRBD2 (5 bases). The CDR3 extends over 13 amino acids. The germline CDR1 and CDR2 sequences are SQVTM and ANQGSEA. Trimming pared 3 bases from V and 1 base from J, leaving 6 bases between. CDR3 sequence (DNA): TGCAGCGTTGACGCGGGGAACACCGGGGAGCTGTTTAGT. Amino acid sequence: CSVDAGNTGELFS.

The J gene is TRBJ1-4, the V gene TRBV7-2; 9 nucleotides match TRBD1. CDR3 length equals 16 residues. With 2 bases clipped from V and 5 bases from J, the junction kept 6 bases outside the gene matches. Germline V gene sequence: CDR1 SGHTA, CDR2 FQGNSA. CDR3: CASSLSRTGANEKLFF. CDR3 DNA sequence: TGTGCCAGCAGCTTATCCCGGACAGGGGCGAATGAAAAACTGTTTTTT.

On this clonotype: With a much larger clone just one base away, this may be a read error. This chain links TRBV10-3 with TRBJ2-2; 10 nucleotides align to TRBD2. The germline CDR1 and CDR2 sequences are ENHRY and SYGVKD. Trimming at V came to 4 bases and at J to 7 bases, leaving 15 bases not matched to a gene. This CDR3 contains 18 residues. The CDR3 DNA reads as TGTGCCATCAGTGGGTCACCGGCCGGGACTAGCGTTGACGGGGAGCTGTTTTTT. Translating gives CAISGSPAGTSVDGELFF.

This chain joins TRBV5-4 and TRBJ2-5; 7 bases are shared with TRBD1. The CDR3 length is 15 residues. The junction had 9 bases not matched to a gene; V was cut back by 3 bases and J by 4 bases. CDR1 is SGHNT, CDR2 YYREEE, per germline (reference sequence). CDR3 amino acids: CASSWRQGSLETQYF. CDR3 nucleotides: TGTGCCAGCAGCTGGCGACAGGGTTCCTTAGAGACCCAGTACTTC.